This T cell receptor (beta chain) was documented in a study of neurological immune-mediated disorders. This clonotype appeared many times. Germline lookup yields CDR1 KGHSH and CDR2 LQKENI. The CDR3 sequence is 15 residues long. The junction had 13 bases not matched to a gene; V was cut back by 6 bases and J by 5 bases. TCRdb independently ran MiXCR on the 5' RACE reads; one entry per CDR3 protein. The sample lists 17,000 or so distinct CDR3 sequences; 27% were seen once. The sample taken for sequencing was PBMCs. The sequence was obtained from a man aged 50 to 59 with HTLV-1-associated myelopathy (HAM/TSP). V gene TRBV18 combines with J gene TRBJ2-7; 7 bases map to TRBD1. This CDR3 reads CASSLDRASGDEQYF. The DNA of the CDR3 is TGTGCCAGCTCGCTCGACAGGGCGTCGGGCGACGAGCAGTACTTC.